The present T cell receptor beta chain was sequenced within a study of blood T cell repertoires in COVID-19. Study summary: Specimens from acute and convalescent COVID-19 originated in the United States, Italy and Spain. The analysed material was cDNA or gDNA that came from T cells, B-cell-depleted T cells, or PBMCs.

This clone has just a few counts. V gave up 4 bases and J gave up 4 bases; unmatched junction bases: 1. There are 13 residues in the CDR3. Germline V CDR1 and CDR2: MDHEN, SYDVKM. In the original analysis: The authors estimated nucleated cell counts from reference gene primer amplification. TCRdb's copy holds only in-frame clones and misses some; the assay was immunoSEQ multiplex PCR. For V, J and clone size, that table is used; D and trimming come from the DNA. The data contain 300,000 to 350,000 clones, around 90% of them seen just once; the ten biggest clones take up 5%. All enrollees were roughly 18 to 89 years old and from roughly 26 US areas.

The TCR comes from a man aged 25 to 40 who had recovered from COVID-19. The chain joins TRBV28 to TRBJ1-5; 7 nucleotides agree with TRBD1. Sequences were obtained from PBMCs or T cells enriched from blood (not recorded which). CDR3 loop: CASSSQGNQPQHF. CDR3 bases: TGTGCCAGCAGTTCACAGGGGAATCAGCCCCAGCATTTT.